This T cell receptor beta chain was identified during a study of molecular identifiers for immune sequencing clone quantification. Study at large: Split five ways in replicates, RNA from around 18,000 or 91,000 naive CD8 cells had four portions sequenced.

Ten or more counts support this clonotype. Each CDR3 protein gets one entry after TCRdb re-called the PCR reads with MiXCR. The sample includes roughly 86,000 distinct CDR3 sequences, roughly 19% of them seen just once. Libraries for naive CD8 T cells, which were made from 20,000 to 1,000,000 sorted cells, drew on 10%, 30% or 50% of the RNA. The authors sorted naive CD8 T cells as CD8+CD4-CCR7+CD45RA+. The clonotype comes from a human donor in good health. Some libraries in this study had Jurkat cell RNA spiked in. Sequenced material: naive CD8+ T cells from blood, with Jurkat cell RNA spiked in. Documented subset: FACS-sorted CD8+CD4-CCR7+CD45RA+ naive T cells.

The CDR3 DNA is TGTGCCAGCAGTGTAGCTGTGTCTAGTACAGATACGCAGTATTTT. Its protein is CASSVAVSSTDTQYF. V usage is TRBV2 and J usage is TRBJ2-3, with no clear D. Germline CDR1 SNHLY, CDR2 FYNNEI. The CDR3 contains 15 residues. The germline V and J ends were trimmed by 4 bases and 3 bases, with 14 bases remaining between them.